The present T cell receptor (beta chain) was sequenced within a study of HIV-infected patients and healthy controls. This clonotype was observed many times. The CDR3 consists of 16 residues. V was clipped by 1 base and J by 0 bases, with 10 bases between them. Germline CDR1 reads SGHTA; CDR2 reads FQGNSA. TCRdb called the 5' RACE reads again in MiXCR, with one record for every CDR3 protein. Of about 17,000 distinct CDR3 sequences detected, around 15% appear once; the ten largest clones hold about 23%. V usage is TRBV7-2 and J usage is TRBJ1-3; D is possibly TRBD1 (5 bases). Material: CD8+ T cells from blood. This receptor was obtained from a human donor in good health. The CDR3 reads CASSLVAGLSGNTIYF. The CDR3 DNA follows: TGTGCCAGCAGCTTAGTAGCGGGGCTCTCTGGAAACACCATATATTTT.